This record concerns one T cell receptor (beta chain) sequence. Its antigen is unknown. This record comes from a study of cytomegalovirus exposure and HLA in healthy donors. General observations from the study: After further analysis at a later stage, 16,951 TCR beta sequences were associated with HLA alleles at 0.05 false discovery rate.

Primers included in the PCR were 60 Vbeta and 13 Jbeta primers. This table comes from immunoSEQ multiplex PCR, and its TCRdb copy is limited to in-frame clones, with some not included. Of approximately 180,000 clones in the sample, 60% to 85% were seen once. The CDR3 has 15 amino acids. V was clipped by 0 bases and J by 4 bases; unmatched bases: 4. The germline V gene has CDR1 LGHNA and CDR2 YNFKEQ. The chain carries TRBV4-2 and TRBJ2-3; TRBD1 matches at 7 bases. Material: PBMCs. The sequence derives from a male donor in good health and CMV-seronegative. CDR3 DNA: TGTGCCAGCAGCCAAGAGACAGGGTTGGCAGATACGCAGTATTTT. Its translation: CASSQETGLADTQYF.